This T cell receptor beta chain was recovered during a study of CD8 T cells in ankylosing spondylitis. This CDR3 has 18 residues. V lost 0 bases, J lost 0 bases, and 8 bases stayed unmatched. Germline CDR1 and CDR2: KGHSH and LQKENI. Findings and limits, study-wide: The clones that were linked to disease were reported to be significantly enriched in matched synovial fluid samples from ankylosing spondylitis patients. What seemed typical of ankylosing spondylitis blood was a TCR beta motif built from about eight highly homologous variants.

This clonotype came up a few times. Its cognate antigen is unknown. MiXCR, applied by TCRdb to the 5' RACE reads, yields one record per CDR3 protein. The sample contains about 440,000 distinct CDR3 sequences, 17% of which appear only once. What was sequenced was blood, either unsorted or a sorted T cell fraction (not recorded which). The source of this sequence is a male donor with ankylosing spondylitis. V and J are TRBV18 and TRBJ1-1; TRBD1 matches 9 bases. CDR3 in amino acids: CASSPPKGTGSMNTEAFF. In DNA form, the CDR3 reads TGTGCCAGCTCACCACCAAAAGGGACAGGGTCTATGAACACTGAAGCTTTCTTT.